This TCR beta chain came from a study of cytomegalovirus exposure and HLA in healthy donors. The study, taken as a whole, reports: With high specificity and sensitivity, the classifier reportedly diagnosed cytomegalovirus status.

PCR involved 60 Vbeta and 13 Jbeta primers. TCRdb's table, derived via immunoSEQ multiplex PCR, lists solely in-frame clones and lacks some. The repertoire has about 210,000 clones, around 80% of them found once; the top ten carry around 6%. The CDR3 loop spans 14 amino acids. The V gene lost 2 bases and the J gene lost 2 bases, with 9 bases spanning the gap. Germline CDR1 reads MNHEY; CDR2 reads SMNVEV (reference sequence). As regards this clone: The antigen remains undetermined.

This clonotype originated in a man aged 40-55 years in good health and CMV-seropositive. The chain carries TRBV27 and TRBJ1-1, with D perhaps TRBD1 (5 bases). Specimen: PBMCs. DNA of the CDR3: TGTGCCAGCAGTTTACGGGGGAGAAACACTGAAGCTTTCTTT. Its translation is CASSLRGRNTEAFF.